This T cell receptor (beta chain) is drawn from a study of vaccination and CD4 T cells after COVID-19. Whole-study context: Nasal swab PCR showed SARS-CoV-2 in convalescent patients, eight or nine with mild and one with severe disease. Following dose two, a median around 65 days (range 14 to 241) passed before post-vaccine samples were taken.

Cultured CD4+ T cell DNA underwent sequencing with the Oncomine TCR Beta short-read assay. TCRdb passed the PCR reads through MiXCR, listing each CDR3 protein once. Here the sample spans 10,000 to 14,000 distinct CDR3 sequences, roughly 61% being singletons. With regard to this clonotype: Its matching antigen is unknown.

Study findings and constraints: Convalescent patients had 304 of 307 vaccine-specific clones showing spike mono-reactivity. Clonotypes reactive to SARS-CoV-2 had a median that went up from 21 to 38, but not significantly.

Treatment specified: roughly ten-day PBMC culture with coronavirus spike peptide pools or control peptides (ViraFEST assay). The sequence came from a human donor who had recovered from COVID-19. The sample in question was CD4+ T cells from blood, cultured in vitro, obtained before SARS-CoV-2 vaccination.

Here the CDR3 DNA reads TGTGCCACCAGTGGACCGACTAGTCTCCACGAGCAGTACTTC. Its protein product is CATSGPTSLHEQYF. The chain carries TRBV24-1 and TRBJ2-7, with D tentatively TRBD2 (6 bases). The V end was cut by 5 bases, the J end by 5 bases, with 15 bases between. The CDR3 totals 14 residues. From germline, CDR1 is KGHDR and CDR2 SFDVKD.